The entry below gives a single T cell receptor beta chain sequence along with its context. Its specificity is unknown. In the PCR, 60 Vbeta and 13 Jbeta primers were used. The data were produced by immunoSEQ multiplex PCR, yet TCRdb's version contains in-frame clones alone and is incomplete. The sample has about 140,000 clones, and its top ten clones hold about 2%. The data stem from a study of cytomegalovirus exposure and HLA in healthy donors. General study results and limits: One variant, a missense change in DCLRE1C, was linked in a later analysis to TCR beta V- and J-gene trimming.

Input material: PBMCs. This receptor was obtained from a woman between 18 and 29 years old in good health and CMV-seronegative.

The CDR3 loop is CASSPKLESLRDSYEQYF. In nucleotides, the CDR3 is TGTGCCAGCTCACCAAAACTAGAAAGTCTTAGGGACTCCTACGAGCAGTACTTC. The rearrangement links TRBV18 to TRBJ2-7; D is possibly TRBD2 (5 bases). This CDR3 spans 18 amino acids. The V gene lost 2 bases and the J gene lost 0 bases, with 20 bases spanning the gap. Germline V gene sequence: CDR1 KGHSH, CDR2 LQKENI.